This T cell receptor beta chain was documented in a study of cytomegalovirus exposure and HLA in healthy donors. Study-wide results and caveats: When the data were analyzed later, several of the most significant clusters appeared to be linked to common viral pathogens. It was in a later analysis that TCR association rates were seen to vary by HLA locus, highest for DRB1 and lowest for HLA-C.

Both 60 Vbeta primers and 13 Jbeta primers went into the PCR. Profiling relied on immunoSEQ multiplex PCR, and the TCRdb table lists in-frame clones only, not all of them. This sample has about 160,000 clones, with 80% found just once. The CDR3 is 16 amino acids. The V gene's germline CDR1 is SNHLY and CDR2 FYNNEI. J lost 1 base, V lost 2 bases, and 6 bases had no gene match. On this clone: Its antigen is as yet unknown. The same CDR3 arises from other DNA sequences in this sample as well.

The clonotype comes from a man aged 30 to 45 in good health and CMV-seronegative. Specimen: PBMCs. The chain links TRBV2 to TRBJ2-5; 8 bases map to TRBD2. The CDR3 protein is CASSESGGGGQETQYF. As DNA, the CDR3 is TGTGCCAGCAGTGAATCCGGGGGGGGCGGCCAAGAGACCCAGTACTTC.